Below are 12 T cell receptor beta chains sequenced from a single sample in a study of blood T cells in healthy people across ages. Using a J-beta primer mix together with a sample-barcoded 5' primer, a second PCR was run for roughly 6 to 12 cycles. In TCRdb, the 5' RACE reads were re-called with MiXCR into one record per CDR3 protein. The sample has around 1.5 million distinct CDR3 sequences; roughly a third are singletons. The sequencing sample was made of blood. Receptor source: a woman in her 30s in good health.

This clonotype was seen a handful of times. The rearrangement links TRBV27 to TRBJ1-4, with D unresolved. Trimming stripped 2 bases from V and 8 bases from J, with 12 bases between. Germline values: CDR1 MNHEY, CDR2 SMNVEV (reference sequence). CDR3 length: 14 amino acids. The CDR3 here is CASSLAANSEKLFF. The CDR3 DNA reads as TGTGCCAGCAGTTTAGCAGCTAACAGCGAAAAACTGTTTTTT.

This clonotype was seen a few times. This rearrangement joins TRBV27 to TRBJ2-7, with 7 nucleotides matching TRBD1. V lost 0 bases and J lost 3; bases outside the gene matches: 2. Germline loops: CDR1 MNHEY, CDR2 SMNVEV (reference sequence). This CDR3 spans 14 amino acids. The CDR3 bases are TGTGCCAGCAGTTTATCGGACAGGAGCTACGAGCAGTACTTC. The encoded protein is CASSLSDRSYEQYF.

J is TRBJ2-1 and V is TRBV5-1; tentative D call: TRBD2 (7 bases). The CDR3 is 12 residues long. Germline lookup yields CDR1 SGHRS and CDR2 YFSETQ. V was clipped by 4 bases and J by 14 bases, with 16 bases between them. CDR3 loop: CASSTGTGGKFF. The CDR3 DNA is TGCGCCAGCAGCACAGGGACGGGAGGCAAGTTCTTC.

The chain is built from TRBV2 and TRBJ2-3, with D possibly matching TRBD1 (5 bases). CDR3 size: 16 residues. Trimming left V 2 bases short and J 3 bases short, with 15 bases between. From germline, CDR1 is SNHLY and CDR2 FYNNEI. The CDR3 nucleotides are TGTGCCAGCAGTGAACGGCAGGGAAAAGGAACAGATACGCAGTATTTT. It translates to CASSERQGKGTDTQYF.

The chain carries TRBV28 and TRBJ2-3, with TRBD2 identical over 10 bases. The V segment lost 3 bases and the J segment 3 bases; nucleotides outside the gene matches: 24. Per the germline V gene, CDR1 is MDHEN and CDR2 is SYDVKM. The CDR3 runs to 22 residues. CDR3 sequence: CASSLRTGLAGGPSVRTDTQYF. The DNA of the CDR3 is TGTGCCAGCAGTTTGCGGACAGGTTTAGCGGGAGGACCTTCGGTAAGAACAGATACGCAGTATTTT.

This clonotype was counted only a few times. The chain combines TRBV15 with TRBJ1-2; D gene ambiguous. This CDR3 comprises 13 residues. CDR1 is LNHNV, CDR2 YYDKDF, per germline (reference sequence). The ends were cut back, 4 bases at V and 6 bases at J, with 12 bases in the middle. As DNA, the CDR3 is TGTGCCACCAGCACCAACCCCACACATGGCTACACCTTC. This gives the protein CATSTNPTHGYTF.

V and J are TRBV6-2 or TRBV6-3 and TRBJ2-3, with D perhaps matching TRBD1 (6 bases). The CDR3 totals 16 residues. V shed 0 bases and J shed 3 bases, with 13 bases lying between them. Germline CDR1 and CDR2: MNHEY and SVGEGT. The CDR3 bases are TGTGCCAGCAGTTACTCAGGGGGATACCCAACAGATACGCAGTATTTT. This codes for CASSYSGGYPTDTQYF.

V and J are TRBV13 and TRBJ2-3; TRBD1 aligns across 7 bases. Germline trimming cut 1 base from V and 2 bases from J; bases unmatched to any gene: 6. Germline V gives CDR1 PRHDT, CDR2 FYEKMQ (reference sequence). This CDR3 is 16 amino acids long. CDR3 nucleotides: TGTGCCAGCAGCTTAGCTTCGACAGGGAACACAGATACGCAGTATTTT. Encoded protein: CASSLASTGNTDTQYF.

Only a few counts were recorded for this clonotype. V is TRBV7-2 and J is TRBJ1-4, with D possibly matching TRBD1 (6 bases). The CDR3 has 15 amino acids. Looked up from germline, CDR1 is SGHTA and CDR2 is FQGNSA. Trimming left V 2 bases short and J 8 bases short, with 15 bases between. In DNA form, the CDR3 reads TGTGCCAGCAGCTTAACCACACAGGGACACGAAAAACTGTTTTTT. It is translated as CASSLTTQGHEKLFF.

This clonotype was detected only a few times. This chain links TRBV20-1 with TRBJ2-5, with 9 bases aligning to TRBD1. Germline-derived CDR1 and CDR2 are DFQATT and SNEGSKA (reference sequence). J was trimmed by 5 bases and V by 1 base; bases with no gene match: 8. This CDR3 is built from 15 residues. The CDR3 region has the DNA TGCAGTGCTAGAGCAGCACAGGGGGCTCGGGAGACCCAGTACTTC. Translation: CSARAAQGARETQYF.

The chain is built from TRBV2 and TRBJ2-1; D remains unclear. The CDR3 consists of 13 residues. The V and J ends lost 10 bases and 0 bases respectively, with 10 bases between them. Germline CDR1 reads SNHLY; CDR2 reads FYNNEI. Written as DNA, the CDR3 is TGTGCCACCCAGCTTAGCTCCTACAATGAGCAGTTCTTC. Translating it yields CATQLSSYNEQFF.

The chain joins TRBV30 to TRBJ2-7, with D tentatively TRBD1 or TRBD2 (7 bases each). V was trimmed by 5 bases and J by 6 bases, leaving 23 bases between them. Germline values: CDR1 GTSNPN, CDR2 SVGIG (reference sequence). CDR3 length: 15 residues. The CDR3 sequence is CAWLDQGGLLGEQYF. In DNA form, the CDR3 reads TGTGCCTGGCTTGATCAGGGGGGGCTTTTGGGCGAGCAGTACTTC. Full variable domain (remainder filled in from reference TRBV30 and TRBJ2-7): SQTIHQWPATLVQPVGSPLSLECTVEGTSNPNLYWYRQAAGRGLQLLFYSVGIGQISSEVPQNLSASRPQDRQFILSSKKLLLSDSGFYLCAWLDQGGLLGEQYFGPGTRLTVT.